These T cell receptor beta chains were read from a single sample in a study of beta chain features in type 1 diabetes. Assay used: immunoSEQ multiplex PCR; TCRdb lists only in-frame clones, some missing. The top ten clones hold 0.09% to 0.095% of a sample with hundreds of thousands of clones, roughly 15% of them seen once. Material for sequencing was naive CD4+ T cells from blood. These receptors were collected from a man between 18 and 35 years old in good health. Both conserved end residues are part of each CDR3. A D gene is named only where the DNA matches it firmly. Some rows have no size entry. The others give once, few or many, or a class for an expanded clone.

TRBV6-5	-	TRBJ1-1	-	CASSLGWTEAFF	TGTGCCAGCAGTTTGGGGTGGACTGAAGCTTTCTTT
TRBV7-8	TRBD1	TRBJ1-3	few	CASSPGQAKRNTIYF	TGTGCCAGCAGCCCGGGACAGGCGAAAAGGAACACCATATATTTT
TRBV30	TRBD1	TRBJ2-7	-	CAWSVGQGFYEQYF	TGTGCCTGGAGTGTAGGACAGGGTTTCTACGAGCAGTACTTC
TRBV5-1	-	TRBJ1-2	-	CASSLATAYYGYTF	TGCGCCAGCAGCTTGGCCACAGCCTACTATGGCTACACCTTC
TRBV7-2	-	TRBJ2-5	few	CASSSMWGAETQYF	TGTGCCAGCAGCTCCATGTGGGGGGCAGAGACCCAGTACTTC
TRBV9	TRBD1	TRBJ1-5	-	CASSPGTVYSNQPQHF	TGTGCCAGCAGCCCCGGGACAGTATATAGCAATCAGCCCCAGCATTTT
TRBV7-6	TRBD1	TRBJ1-2	-	CASSLGQPPIGYTF	TGTGCCAGCAGCTTGGGACAGCCCCCTATTGGCTACACCTTC
TRBV19	-	TRBJ2-2	few	CASSALTQGSGELFF	TGTGCCAGTAGTGCTCTAACACAGGGTTCCGGGGAGCTGTTTTTT
TRBV10-3	-	TRBJ2-7	few	CAIREDYEQYF	TGTGCCATCAGGGAAGACTACGAGCAGTACTTC
TRBV10-3	-	TRBJ1-1	few	CAISLGDTEAFF	TGTGCCATCAGCCTCGGGGACACTGAAGCTTTCTTT
TRBV7-2	-	TRBJ1-1	few	CASSLSWAEAFF	TGTGCCAGCAGCTTAAGTTGGGCGGAAGCTTTCTTT
TRBV18	-	TRBJ1-1	-	CASSLDSEAFF	TGTGCCAGCTCCCTAGACAGTGAAGCTTTCTTT
TRBV28	-	TRBJ2-6	-	CASSFGMGSGANVLTF	TGTGCCAGCAGTTTTGGTATGGGGTCTGGGGCCAACGTCCTGACTTTC
TRBV15	TRBD1	TRBJ2-1	-	CATSRDRGRNEQFF	TGTGCCACATCCCGGGACAGGGGTAGGAATGAGCAGTTCTTC
TRBV5-4	-	TRBJ2-1	-	CASSSPRWGGPNEQFF	TGTGCCAGCAGCTCGCCACGTTGGGGAGGCCCAAATGAGCAGTTCTTC
TRBV9	TRBD2	TRBJ2-2	-	CASSVGAGGLTGELFF	TGTGCCAGCAGCGTAGGAGCGGGAGGGCTAACCGGGGAGCTGTTTTTT
TRBV6-5	-	TRBJ2-1	-	CATLAIVNNEQFF	TGTGCCACTTTAGCCATAGTTAACAATGAGCAGTTCTTC
TRBV2	TRBD2	TRBJ2-1	-	CASSSLGSGRAGSLFF	TGTGCCAGCAGTTCTCTAGGGAGCGGGAGGGCCGGCTCCCTGTTCTTC
TRBV7-2	-	TRBJ2-6	few	CASSYTSSSGANVLTF	TGTGCCAGCAGCTACACGTCGAGCTCTGGGGCCAACGTCCTGACTTTC
TRBV29-1	-	TRBJ2-5	few	CSVDLRGSETQYF	TGCAGCGTTGACCTGAGAGGGAGCGAGACCCAGTACTTC
TRBV2	TRBD1	TRBJ2-7	-	CASREDRGYEQYF	TGTGCCAGCAGGGAAGACAGGGGCTACGAGCAGTACTTC
TRBV5-1	-	TRBJ2-2	-	CASSLGSGNTGELFF	TGCGCCAGCAGCTTGGGATCAGGAAACACCGGGGAGCTGTTTTTT
TRBV30	TRBD2	TRBJ2-5	few	CAWSVGLAGGRRETQYF	TGTGCCTGGAGTGTAGGACTAGCGGGGGGCCGGCGGGAGACCCAGTACTTC
TRBV30	-	TRBJ1-5	-	CAWSDLGIPDQPQHF	TGTGCCTGGAGTGATTTAGGGATTCCTGATCAGCCCCAGCATTTT
TRBV4-1	-	TRBJ2-7	-	CASSAWQGEVEQYF	TGCGCCAGCAGTGCGTGGCAGGGGGAGGTCGAGCAGTACTTC
TRBV28	TRBD2	TRBJ2-1	-	CASSLMWLAGILREDEQFF	TGTGCCAGCAGTTTGATGTGGCTAGCGGGAATACTCCGGGAGGATGAGCAGTTCTTC
TRBV7-3	-	TRBJ2-5	-	CASSPAYQETQYF	TGTGCCAGCAGCCCCGCGTACCAAGAGACCCAGTACTTC
TRBV28	-	TRBJ2-7	-	CASSLLSYEQYF	TGTGCCAGCAGTTTATTGAGCTACGAGCAGTACTTC
TRBV28	TRBD2	TRBJ2-1	-	CASSSPQAGGPDEQFF	TGTGCCAGCAGTTCCCCCCAAGCGGGAGGGCCGGATGAGCAGTTCTTC
TRBV7-8	-	TRBJ2-2	few	CASSLDQGRTGELFF	TGTGCCAGCAGCTTAGACCAGGGTAGAACCGGGGAGCTGTTTTTT
TRBV20-1	-	TRBJ2-7	few	CSARFLYEQYF	TGCAGTGCTAGATTCCTCTACGAGCAGTACTTC
TRBV7-9	-	TRBJ1-1	-	CASSPRGGSNTEAFF	TGTGCCAGCAGCCCCCGAGGGGGGTCGAACACTGAAGCTTTCTTT
TRBV25-1	-	TRBJ1-3	-	CASSKSGARQVQGNTIYF	TGTGCCAGCAGTAAATCGGGGGCTAGACAGGTCCAAGGAAACACCATATATTTT
TRBV4-3	TRBD1	TRBJ1-4	-	CASSQAPGQALFEKLFF	TGCGCCAGCAGCCAAGCTCCGGGACAGGCTCTTTTTGAAAAACTGTTTTTT
TRBV7-8	TRBD1	TRBJ2-1	few	CASSPKPGQFYNEQFF	TGTGCCAGCAGCCCTAAACCGGGACAGTTTTACAATGAGCAGTTCTTC
TRBV6-4	TRBD1	TRBJ2-1	-	CASSDEGQGRRQFF	TGTGCCAGCAGTGACGAGGGACAGGGGAGACGGCAGTTCTTC
TRBV6-5	TRBD1	TRBJ2-7	-	CASSYLRTGGPDEQYF	TGTGCCAGCAGTTACCTCAGGACAGGGGGTCCCGACGAGCAGTACTTC
TRBV5-1	-	TRBJ2-2	-	CASSSPRDLASGELFF	TGCGCCAGCAGCTCACCTAGGGACCTCGCCTCCGGGGAGCTGTTTTTT
TRBV7-9	-	TRBJ1-2	few	CASSLERAGDYGYTF	TGTGCCAGCAGCTTAGAAAGGGCTGGGGACTATGGCTACACCTTC
TRBV7-9	-	TRBJ2-1	few	CASSSLGVWTTSYNEQFF	TGTGCCAGCAGCTCCCTTGGGGTATGGACAACCTCCTACAATGAGCAGTTCTTC
TRBV28	-	TRBJ2-1	few	CASSFRKGVIGNEQFF	TGTGCCAGCAGTTTTCGGAAGGGAGTTATCGGCAATGAGCAGTTCTTC
TRBV27	TRBD1	TRBJ1-2	few	CASGDRLVRGYTF	TGTGCCAGCGGGGACAGGCTGGTGCGTGGCTACACCTTC
TRBV6-1	-	TRBJ2-7	few	CASTRQVSDEQYF	TGTGCCAGCACTCGACAGGTATCCGACGAGCAGTACTTC
TRBV4-1	-	TRBJ2-7	-	CASSQDLDQHYEQYF	TGCGCCAGCAGCCAAGATCTGGACCAGCACTACGAGCAGTACTTC
TRBV2	-	TRBJ2-4	few	CASSGDWGGRENIQYF	TGTGCCAGCAGTGGTGATTGGGGGGGCCGCGAAAACATTCAGTACTTC
TRBV7-9	-	TRBJ2-1	few	CASSQVYVSNEQFF	TGCGCCAGCAGCCAAGTTTACGTGAGCAATGAGCAGTTCTTC
TRBV5-1	-	TRBJ2-7	-	CASGDLTYEQYF	TGCGCCAGCGGGGACTTAACCTACGAGCAGTACTTC
TRBV23-1	-	TRBJ1-2	-	CASSQFVGGQDGYTF	TGCGCCAGCAGTCAATTTGTAGGGGGGCAGGATGGCTACACCTTC